The rows below give T cell receptor beta chains drawn from one sample of a study of cytomegalovirus exposure and HLA in healthy donors. Only in-frame clones appear in the TCRdb table, and some are missing; sequencing was by immunoSEQ multiplex PCR. The sample holds approximately 120,000 clones, 65% to 90% seen once. The sample comprised PBMCs. These receptors all stem from a woman between 25 and 40 years old in good health and CMV-seronegative. Each CDR3 is given with its conserved first and last residue. A D gene is named only where the DNA matches it firmly. Clone size is shown for a subset of rows, as once, few, many or a class of expanded clone.

TRBJ1-1,-,TRBV15,-,TGTGCCACCAGCAGCCGAGACAGGTTGAGCACTGAAGCTTTCTTT,CATSSRDRLSTEAFF
TRBJ2-7,-,TRBV28,TRBD1,TGTGCCAGCAGCAGTCCCCCGGGACAGAATTTTGACGGGCAGTACTTC,CASSSPPGQNFDGQYF
TRBJ1-1,once,TRBV18,TRBD1,TGTGCCAGCTCATCCCCAGGGGGCGAGGCTTTCTTT,CASSSPGGEAFF
TRBJ2-7,-,TRBV18,-,TGTGCCAGCTCACCGGACAGCGGCGAGCAGTACTTC,CASSPDSGEQYF
TRBJ1-2,-,TRBV10-3,-,TGTGCCATCAGTGAGTTACAGTTCGACTATGGCTACACCTTC,CAISELQFDYGYTF
TRBJ2-7,-,TRBV15,-,TGTGCCACCAGCAGGGGGGCAGAGGGCCCCTACGAGCAGTACTTC,CATSRGAEGPYEQYF
TRBJ2-7,-,TRBV7-9,-,TGTGCCAGCAGCCGGAGCCCGATGGAGCAGTACTTC,CASSRSPMEQYF
TRBJ2-1,-,TRBV7-2,-,TGTGCCAGCAGCTTACCGGTTCCTAGACACAATGAGCAGTTCTTC,CASSLPVPRHNEQFF
TRBJ2-1,-,TRBV7-9,-,TGTGCCAGCAAAACATCCTCAGGAAGCTACAATGAGCAGTTCTTC,CASKTSSGSYNEQFF
TRBJ1-1,-,TRBV29-1,-,TGCAGCGTTGATTCCGGGAACACTGAAGCTTTCTTT,CSVDSGNTEAFF
TRBJ2-3,-,TRBV29-1,-,TGCAGCGTTGAGGGTCAGGACACAGATACGCAGTATTTT,CSVEGQDTDTQYF
TRBJ2-3,-,TRBV27,TRBD2,TGTGCCAGCAGACCGGGACTAGGGTACGATACGCAGTATTTT,CASRPGLGYDTQYF
TRBJ1-6,-,TRBV18,-,TGTGCCAGCTCACCTCTAGGGGATAATTCACCCCTCCACTTT,CASSPLGDNSPLHF
TRBJ2-7,-,TRBV19,-,TGTGCCAGTAGTCCTGCCGGGACTTTTTACGAGCAGTACTTC,CASSPAGTFYEQYF
TRBJ2-3,-,TRBV21-1,-,TGTGCCAGCACCCCTGCTGGACTAGCGGGAACAGATACGCAGTATTTT,CASTPAGLAGTDTQYF
TRBJ2-1,-,TRBV19,TRBD2,TGTGCCAGTAGACCATCGACTAGCGGGAGTGGTTACAATGAGCAGTTCTTC,CASRPSTSGSGYNEQFF
TRBJ2-5,-,TRBV4-3,TRBD2,TGCGCCAGCAGCCAAGAAGGGACTAGCGACCAAGAGGCCCAGTACTTC,CASSQEGTSDQEAQYF
TRBJ2-5,few,TRBV4-1,-,TGCGCCAGCAGCCATGAGAACAACAGGGATCAGACCCAGTACTTC,CASSHENNRDQTQYF
TRBJ2-3,few,TRBV28,-,TGTGCCAGCAGTCCCCGCGAAGGAGTGGGTACGCAGTATTTT,CASSPREGVGTQYF
TRBJ2-5,few,TRBV6-5,-,TGTGCCAGCAGTTATGCTGTAGGGGAAAAGACCCAGTACTTC,CASSYAVGEKTQYF
TRBJ1-2,-,TRBV30,-,TGTGCCTGGAGTGTAAGTCGAGAGGCGGCTGGCTACACCTTC,CAWSVSREAAGYTF
TRBJ2-7,-,TRBV28,-,TGTGCCAGCATCCGACGGGGGGCCGAGCAGTACTTC,CASIRRGAEQYF
TRBJ1-1,-,TRBV2,TRBD1,TGTGCCAGCAGCGGGACAGACCTTGAAGCTTTCTTT,CASSGTDLEAFF
TRBJ2-2,-,TRBV6-1,-,TGTGCCAGCAGTCCCGACAGGTTGACGACCGGGGAGCTGTTTTTT,CASSPDRLTTGELFF
TRBJ2-1,-,TRBV18,-,TGTGCCAGCTCACCACAGGAGTACACCTACAATGAGCAGTTCTTC,CASSPQEYTYNEQFF
TRBJ1-5,-,TRBV15,TRBD1,TGTGCCACCAGCAGAGAGGACGGACAGGGGGCGCACCTTACCCAGCATTTT,CATSREDGQGAHLTQHF
TRBJ2-1,-,TRBV30,-,TGTGCCTGGGGACAAAGTTACAATGAGCAGTTCTTC,CAWGQSYNEQFF
TRBJ1-3,-,TRBV7-9,TRBD1,TGTGCCAGCAGCTTAGACAGGGGACGCGGAAACACCATATATTTT,CASSLDRGRGNTIYF
TRBJ2-3,once,TRBV7-8,-,TGTGCCAGCCGGGGTCGAGCTCTCGTGACAGATACGCAGTATTTT,CASRGRALVTDTQYF
TRBJ2-3,few,TRBV30,TRBD2,TGTGCCTGGGGTGTGGGCGGGAGGGGAGGAGATACGCAGTATTTT,CAWGVGGRGGDTQYF
TRBJ2-1,-,TRBV9,TRBD2,TGTGCCAGCAGCGTAGTCGCAGCGGGGAACAATGAGCAGTTCTTC,CASSVVAAGNNEQFF
TRBJ2-7,once,TRBV11-2,TRBD2,TGTGCCAGCAGCATCAGACTAGCGGGAGGCTACGAGCAGTACTTC,CASSIRLAGGYEQYF
TRBJ2-2,-,TRBV5-1,TRBD2,TGCGCCAGCAGCTTGGAATTGGCGGGAGGTGGCGGGGAGCTGTTTTTT,CASSLELAGGGGELFF
TRBJ1-4,-,TRBV7-9,-,TGTGCCAGCAGCTACCCTGGGGGGAATGAAAAACTGTTTTTT,CASSYPGGNEKLFF
TRBJ1-5,few,TRBV19,-,TGTGCCAGCACCCGGGAAGCCCACAATCAGCCCCAGCATTTT,CASTREAHNQPQHF